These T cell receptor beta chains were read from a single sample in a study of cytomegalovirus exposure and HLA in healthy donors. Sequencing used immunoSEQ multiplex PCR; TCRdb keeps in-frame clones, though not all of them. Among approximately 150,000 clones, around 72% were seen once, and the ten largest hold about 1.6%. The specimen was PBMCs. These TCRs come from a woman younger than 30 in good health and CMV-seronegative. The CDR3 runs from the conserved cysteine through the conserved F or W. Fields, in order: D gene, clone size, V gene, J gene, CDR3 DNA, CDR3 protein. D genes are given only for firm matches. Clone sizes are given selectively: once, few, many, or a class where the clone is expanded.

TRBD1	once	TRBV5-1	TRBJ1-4	TGCGCTAGCAGCTTGGTGGGACAGCCGAATGAAAAACTGTTTTTT	CASSLVGQPNEKLFF
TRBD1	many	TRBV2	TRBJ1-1	TGTGCCAGCAGGGTCCGGGACAGGGGAAACACTGAAGCTTTCTTT	CASRVRDRGNTEAFF
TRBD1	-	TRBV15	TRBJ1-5	TGTGCCACCAGCAGAGACCTCGACAGGGGGCTCCGAAATCAGCCCCAGCATTTT	CATSRDLDRGLRNQPQHF
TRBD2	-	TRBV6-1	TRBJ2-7	TGTGCCAGCAGTGTTCTTGGGGCCAGTAGGGACTACTACGAGCAGTACTTC	CASSVLGASRDYYEQYF
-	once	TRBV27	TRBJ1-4	TGTGCCAGCAGTTTCAGGGTCAGCTTTAGGGAAAAACTGTTTTTT	CASSFRVSFREKLFF
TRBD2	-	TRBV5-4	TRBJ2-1	TGTGCCAGCAGCCTACTCCAGACTAGCGGGTCCTACAATGAGCAGTTCTTC	CASSLLQTSGSYNEQFF
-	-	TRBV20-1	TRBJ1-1	TGCAGTGGCTCGCGGGACACTGAAGCTTTCTTT	CSGSRDTEAFF
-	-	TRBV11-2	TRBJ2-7	TGTGCCAGCAGCCTCCAGAGCGGAACCGGCTACGAGCAGTACTTC	CASSLQSGTGYEQYF
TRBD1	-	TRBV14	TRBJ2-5	TGTGCCAGCAGCCGCCTACAGGGGTTTCGAGGAGAGACCCAGTACTTC	CASSRLQGFRGETQYF
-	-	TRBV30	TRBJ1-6	TGTGCCTGGAGTAGGGAGGGGCGCACCCTCCACTTT	CAWSREGRTLHF
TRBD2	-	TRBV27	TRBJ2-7	TGTGCCAGCGGACTAGCGGGGAACTACGAGCAGTACTTC	CASGLAGNYEQYF
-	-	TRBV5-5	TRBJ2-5	TGTGCCAGCAGCTTGATCGCGGGCCAAGAGACCCAGTACTTC	CASSLIAGQETQYF
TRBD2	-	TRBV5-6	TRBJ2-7	TGTGCCAGCAGCACCGGACTAGCGGGGTCTGGCCCGTTTGGACAGCAGTACTTC	CASSTGLAGSGPFGQQYF
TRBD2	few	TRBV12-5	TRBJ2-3	TGTGCTAGTGGTTTGGGGGAGGGTACCACAGATACGCAGTATTTT	CASGLGEGTTDTQYF
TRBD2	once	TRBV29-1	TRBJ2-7	TGCAGCGTCGGGGGGAGCTCCTACGAGCAGTACTTC	CSVGGSSYEQYF
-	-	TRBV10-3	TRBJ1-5	TGTGCCATCAGTGAGTCGGAGGGTCAGCCCCAGCATTTT	CAISESEGQPQHF
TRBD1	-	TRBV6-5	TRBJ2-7	TGTGCCAGCAGGGCCGGGACAGGGCCCTCCGAGCAGTACTTC	CASRAGTGPSEQYF
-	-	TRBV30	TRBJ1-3	TGTGCCTGGAGTACAGGATACTCTGGAAACACCATATATTTT	CAWSTGYSGNTIYF
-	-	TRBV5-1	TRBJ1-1	TGCGCCAGCAGCTCGAGGAGGACCACTGAAGCTTTCTTT	CASSSRRTTEAFF
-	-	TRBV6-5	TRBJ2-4	TGTGCCAGCAGTTTGGCTCCAGGGGCCAAAAACATTCAGTACTTC	CASSLAPGAKNIQYF
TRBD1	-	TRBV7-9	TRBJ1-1	TGTGCCAGCAATCCGGGACAGAATATGAACACTGAAGCTTTCTTT	CASNPGQNMNTEAFF
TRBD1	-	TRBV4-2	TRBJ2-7	TGTGCCAGCAGCCAACAACCGACAGGGAAAGGGGACGAGCAGTACTTC	CASSQQPTGKGDEQYF
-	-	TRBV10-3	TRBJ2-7	TGTGCCATCAGTACAGGGAACTTCTACGAGCAGTACTTC	CAISTGNFYEQYF
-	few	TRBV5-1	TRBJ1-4	TGCGCCAGCAGCTTGGAGCGCCCTGGAGAAAAACTGTTTTTT	CASSLERPGEKLFF
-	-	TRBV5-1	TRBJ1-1	TGCGCCAGCAGCTTGGCATCGGCAGGCACTGAAGCTTTCTTT	CASSLASAGTEAFF
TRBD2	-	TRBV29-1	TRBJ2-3	TGCAGCGTGGGAGGGCACGGCACAGATACGCAGTATTTT	CSVGGHGTDTQYF
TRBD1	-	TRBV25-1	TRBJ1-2	TGTGCCAGCAGCTCATCACAGGGGATATATGGCTACACCTTC	CASSSSQGIYGYTF
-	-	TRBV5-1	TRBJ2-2	TGCGCCAGCAGCCTACCAGGGGCTCTGAACACCGGGGAGCTGTTTTTT	CASSLPGALNTGELFF
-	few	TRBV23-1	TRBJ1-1	TGCGCCAGCAGTCAACGACCCCCACCTAGTGGCACTGAAGCTTTCTTT	CASSQRPPPSGTEAFF
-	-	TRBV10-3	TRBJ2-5	TGTGCCATCAGTGATTCGGCAGGGCAAGAGACCCAGTACTTC	CAISDSAGQETQYF
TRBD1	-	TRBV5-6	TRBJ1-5	TGTGCCAGCAGCCAACGACAGGGTTTACAGCCCCAGCATTTT	CASSQRQGLQPQHF
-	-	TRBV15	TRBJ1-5	TGTGCCACCAGCCGTGGACAGAACAATCAGCCCCAGCATTTT	CATSRGQNNQPQHF
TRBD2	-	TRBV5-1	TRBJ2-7	TGCGCCAGCATGGCTAGCGGGAGAACGGGCGAGCAGTACTTC	CASMASGRTGEQYF
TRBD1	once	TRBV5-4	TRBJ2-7	TGTGCCAGCGCAACACCGGGACAGGGAAGCGAGCAGTACTTC	CASATPGQGSEQYF
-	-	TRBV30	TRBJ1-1	TGTGCCTGGAGGGGAAAGGGACTTAGGGGAGCTTTCTTT	CAWRGKGLRGAFF
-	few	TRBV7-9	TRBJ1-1	TGTGCCAGCAGTCGGACTTCTCCCTGGAACACTGAAGCTTTCTTT	CASSRTSPWNTEAFF
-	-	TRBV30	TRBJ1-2	TGTGCCTGGAGTGTACAGACGAGAAGTTGGTATGGCTACACCTTC	CAWSVQTRSWYGYTF
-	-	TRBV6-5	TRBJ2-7	TGTGCCAGCAGGACCGGGACCTACGAGCAGTACTTC	CASRTGTYEQYF
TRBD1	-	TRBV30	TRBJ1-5	TGTGCCTGGGGACGGGACAGGGATCAGCCCCAGCATTTT	CAWGRDRDQPQHF
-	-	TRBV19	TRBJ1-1	TGTGCCAGTAGTATCACCGACTCTTACACTGAAGCTTTCTTT	CASSITDSYTEAFF
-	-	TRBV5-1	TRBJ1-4	TGCGCCAGCAGGTTAGGGGACTGGGATGAAAAACTGTTTTTT	CASRLGDWDEKLFF
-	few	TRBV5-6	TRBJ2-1	TGTGCCAGCAGCTTGTTCGGGGGAAAGGAAGGCAATGAGCAGTTCTTC	CASSLFGGKEGNEQFF
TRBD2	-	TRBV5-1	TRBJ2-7	TGCGCCAGCAGCCCCCGGACTAGCGGATTGTCTTACGAGCAGTACTTC	CASSPRTSGLSYEQYF
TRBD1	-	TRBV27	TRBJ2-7	TGTGCCAGCAGAAAAACGACAGGGACCTACGAGCAGTACTTC	CASRKTTGTYEQYF
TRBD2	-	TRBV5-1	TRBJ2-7	TGCGCCAGCAGCTGGGGGACGGGAGGTCTCGAGCAGTACTTC	CASSWGTGGLEQYF
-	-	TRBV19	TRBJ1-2	TGTGCCAGTAGGGAGGCGCCACCGGGCTATGGCTACACCTTC	CASREAPPGYGYTF
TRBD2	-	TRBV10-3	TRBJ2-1	TGTGCCATCAGCGGCGGGGGGAATGAGCAGTTCTTC	CAISGGGNEQFF
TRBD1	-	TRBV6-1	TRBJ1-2	TGTGCCAGCCGGGACAGGGGTAGAGCTAACTATGGCTACACCTTC	CASRDRGRANYGYTF
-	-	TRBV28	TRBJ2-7	TGTGCCGCCTCAGGGTTATCTATCTCCTACGAGCAGTACTTC	CAASGLSISYEQYF
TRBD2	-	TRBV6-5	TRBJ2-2	TGTGCCAGCAGTTCTAGCGGGGCGAACACCGGGGAGCTGTTTTTT	CASSSSGANTGELFF
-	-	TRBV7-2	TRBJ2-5	TGTGCCAGCAGCTTACTTTTCGGGAGTCAAGAGACCCAGTACTTC	CASSLLFGSQETQYF
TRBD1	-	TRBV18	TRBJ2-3	TGTGCCAGCTCACCAGGACAGGGAAGCACAGATACGCAGTATTTT	CASSPGQGSTDTQYF
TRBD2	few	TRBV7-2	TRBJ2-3	TGTGCCAGCAGCATAGCGGGAGAGGGTAGAGATACGCAGTATTTT	CASSIAGEGRDTQYF
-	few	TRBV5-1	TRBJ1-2	TGCGCCAGCAGCCAGGAGGGAAACTATGGCTACACCTTC	CASSQEGNYGYTF
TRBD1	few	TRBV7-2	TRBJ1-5	TGTGCCAGCAGCCCCCGGGACAGGGCGCAGCATTTT	CASSPRDRAQHF
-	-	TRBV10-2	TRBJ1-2	TGCGCCAGCAGTGAGAGGACAGAAATAAACTATGGCTACACCTTC	CASSERTEINYGYTF
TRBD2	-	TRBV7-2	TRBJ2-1	TGTGCCAGCAGCTTAGGGGGACTAGCCAAGTATGAGCAGTTCTTC	CASSLGGLAKYEQFF
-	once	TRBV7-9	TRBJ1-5	TGTGCCAGCAGCTTAGCCTCCACACAGGATCAGCCCCAGCATTTT	CASSLASTQDQPQHF
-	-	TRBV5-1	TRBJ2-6	TGCGCCAGCAGCGGGGCTTCTGGGGCAGGGAATAGGGCCGGGGCCAACGTCCTGACTTTC	CASSGASGAGNRAGANVLTF
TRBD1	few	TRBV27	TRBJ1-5	TGTGCCAGCAGTCGGACAGGGGGCTACCAGCCCCAGCATTTT	CASSRTGGYQPQHF